This is a list of T cell receptor beta chains from one sample in a study of prognosis after radiotherapy for stage I lung cancer. MiXCR, applied by TCRdb to the multiplex PCR reads, yields one record per CDR3 protein. The sample holds about 14,000 distinct CDR3 sequences, around 56% seen once. The starting material was PBMCs, obtained before or after stereotactic body radiation therapy (not recorded which). The origin of the receptors is a donor older than 45 with non-small cell lung cancer. CDR3s include the opening cysteine and the closing phenylalanine or tryptophan.

TRBJ1-4,TRBV7-8,CASSIGTGGEKLFF
TRBJ2-1,TRBV9,CESSPRRGTSGYNEQFF
TRBJ2-7,TRBV24-1,CATARTDSYEQYF
TRBJ1-3,TRBV3-1,CASSLEGSGGNTIYF
TRBJ2-7,TRBV6-2/TRBV6-3,CARTAGTANEQYF
TRBJ2-6,TRBV5-1,CASSPQQGTGANVLTF
TRBJ1-6,TRBV2,CASREESVKNSPLHF
TRBJ2-7,TRBV6-5,CASSLRSSGVYEQYF
TRBJ1-1,TRBV9,CASSADILPSEAFF
TRBJ2-2,TRBV7-6,CAISLSSWGRAGELFF
TRBJ2-1,TRBV2,CASISDRGTYNEQFF
TRBJ1-3,TRBV20-1,CSASLPSGNTIYF
TRBJ1-5,TRBV12-3/TRBV12-4,CDSRGQSNQPQHF
TRBJ1-2,TRBV7-3,CASSGTGNFYGYTF
TRBJ1-2,TRBV20-1,CSARGDRDWDNYGYTF
TRBJ2-3,TRBV5-5,CASSYGQCGGTDTQYF
TRBJ2-7,TRBV4-1,CASSQTASTSSYEQYF
TRBJ2-1,TRBV20-1,CSAQRSYNEQFF
TRBJ2-7,TRBV12-5,CASGLGAGYEQYF
TRBJ2-2,TRBV12-3/TRBV12-4,CASSLGGQGSGELFF
TRBJ2-7,TRBV3-1,CASSRQGVNEQYF
TRBJ2-7,TRBV11-1,CASSLFIGEGEQYF
TRBJ2-5,TRBV2,CASQRGRGNQETQYF
TRBJ2-5,TRBV5-1,CASSQELDWEETQYF
TRBJ2-5,TRBV20-1,CSSRYGLAVGETQYF
TRBJ1-3,TRBV5-6,CASSFPGAGNTIYF
TRBJ2-6,TRBV6-1,CASRSTTSGGSGANVLTF
TRBJ1-5,TRBV9,CASSVDGYSNQPQHF
TRBJ2-3,TRBV20-1,CSARVASGGTDTQYF
TRBJ2-3,TRBV7-9,CASSRFGGDGTDTQYF
TRBJ2-2,TRBV5-1,CASSPSVGASGELFF
TRBJ2-2,TRBV11-2,CASSLTGELFF
TRBJ2-1,TRBV25-1,CASREPGQGPNEQFF
TRBJ2-1,TRBV5-1,CASSSWAEYNEQFF
TRBJ1-1,TRBV20-1,CSARTGDIEAFF
TRBJ2-2,TRBV24-1,CATSDTNTGELFF
TRBJ2-1,TRBV6-2/TRBV6-3,CASSLEERSYNEQFF
TRBJ1-4,TRBV20-1,CSARDLAGQYSEKLFF
TRBJ2-2,TRBV11-2,CASSQDNSGTGNTGELFF